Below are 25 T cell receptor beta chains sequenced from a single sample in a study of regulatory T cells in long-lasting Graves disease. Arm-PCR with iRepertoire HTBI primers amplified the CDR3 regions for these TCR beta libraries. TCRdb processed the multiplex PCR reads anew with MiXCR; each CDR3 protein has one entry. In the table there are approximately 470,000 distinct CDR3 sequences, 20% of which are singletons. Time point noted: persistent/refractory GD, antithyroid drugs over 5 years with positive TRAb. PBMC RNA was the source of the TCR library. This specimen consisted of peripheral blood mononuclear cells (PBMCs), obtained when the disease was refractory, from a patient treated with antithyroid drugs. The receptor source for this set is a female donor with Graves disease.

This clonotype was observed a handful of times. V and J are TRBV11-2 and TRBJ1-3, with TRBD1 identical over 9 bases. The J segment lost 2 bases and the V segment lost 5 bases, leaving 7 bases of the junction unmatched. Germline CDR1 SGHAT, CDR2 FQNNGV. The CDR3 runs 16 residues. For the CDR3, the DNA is TGTGCCAGCAGCCCGCGGGACAGGGTTACTGGAAACACCATATATTTT. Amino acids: CASSPRDRVTGNTIYF.

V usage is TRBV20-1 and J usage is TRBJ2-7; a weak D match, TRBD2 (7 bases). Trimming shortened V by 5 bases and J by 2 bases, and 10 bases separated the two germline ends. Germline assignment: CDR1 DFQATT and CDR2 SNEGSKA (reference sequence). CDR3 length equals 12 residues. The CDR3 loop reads CSAPGGPYEQYF. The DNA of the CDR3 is TGCAGTGCTCCGGGGGGCCCCTACGAGCAGTACTTC.

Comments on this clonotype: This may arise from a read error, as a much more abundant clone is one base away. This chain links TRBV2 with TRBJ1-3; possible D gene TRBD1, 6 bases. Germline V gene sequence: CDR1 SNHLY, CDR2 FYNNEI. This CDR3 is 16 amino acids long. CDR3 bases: TGTGTCAGCAGTGAAAGGGGGGACTACTCTGGAAACACCATATATTTT. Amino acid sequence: CVSSERGDYSGNTIYF.

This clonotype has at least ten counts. The CDR3 region has the DNA TGTGCCAGCAGTTTAGCGCTAGCCCTCGGGACTACTGAAGCTTTCTTT. Its translation is CASSLALALGTTEAFF. The rearrangement joins TRBV12-3 or TRBV12-4 to TRBJ1-1; TRBD1 is a possible D gene (5 bases). The CDR3 covers 16 residues. Between the trimmed V and J ends, which lost 0 bases and 5 bases, there was a span of 16 bases.

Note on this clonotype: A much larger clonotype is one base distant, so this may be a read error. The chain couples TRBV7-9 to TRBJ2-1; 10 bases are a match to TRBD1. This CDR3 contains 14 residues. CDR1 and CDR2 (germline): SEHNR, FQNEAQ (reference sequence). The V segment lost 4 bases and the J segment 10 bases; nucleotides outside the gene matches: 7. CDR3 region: CASSSRQGAHEQFF. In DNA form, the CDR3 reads TGTGCCAGCAGCTCCCGACAGGGGGCCCACGAGCAGTTCTTC. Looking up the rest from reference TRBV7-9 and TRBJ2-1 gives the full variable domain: DTGVSQNPRHKITKRGQNVTFRCDPISEHNRLYWYRQTLGQGPEFLTYFQNEAQLEKSRLLSDRFSAERPKGSFSTLEIQRTEQGDSAMYLCASSSRQGAHEQFFGPGTRLTVL.

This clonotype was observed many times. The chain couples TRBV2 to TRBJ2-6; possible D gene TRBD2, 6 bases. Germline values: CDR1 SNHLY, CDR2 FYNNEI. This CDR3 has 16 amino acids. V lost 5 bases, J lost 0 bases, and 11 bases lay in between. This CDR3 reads CASSFSGGSGANVLTF. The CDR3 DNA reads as TGTGCCAGCAGTTTCTCCGGGGGCTCTGGGGCCAACGTCCTGACTTTC.

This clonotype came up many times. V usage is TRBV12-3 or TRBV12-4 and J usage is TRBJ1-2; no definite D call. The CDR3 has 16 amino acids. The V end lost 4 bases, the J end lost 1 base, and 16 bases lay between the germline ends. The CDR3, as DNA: TGTGCCAGCAGTTGGGCCTCGGGTATCGGTAACTATGGCTACACCTTC. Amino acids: CASSWASGIGNYGYTF.

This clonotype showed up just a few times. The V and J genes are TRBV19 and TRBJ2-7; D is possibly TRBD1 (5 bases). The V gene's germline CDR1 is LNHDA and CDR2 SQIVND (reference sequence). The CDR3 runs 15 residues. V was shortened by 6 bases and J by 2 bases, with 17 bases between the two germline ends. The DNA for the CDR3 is TGTGCCAGTAGGGCCCCCAGGGAAGGTACCTACGAGCAGTACTTC. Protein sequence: CASRAPREGTYEQYF.

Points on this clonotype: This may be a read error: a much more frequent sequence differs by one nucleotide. CDR3 sequence reads: CAGTGRLGNSGEQFF. In DNA, the CDR3 is TGTGCCGGTACAGGCCGACTAGGCAATAGCGGTGAGCAGTTCTTC. The chain joins TRBV7-8 to TRBJ2-1; maybe TRBD2 (6 bases). The CDR3 is 15 residues long. Looked up from germline, CDR1 is SGHVS and CDR2 is FQNEAQ. Trimming cost V 11 bases and J 9 bases, with 26 bases left between them. Together with reference TRBV7-8 and TRBJ2-1, the CDR3 gives the full variable domain: GAGVSQSPRYKVAKRGQDVALRCDPISGHVSLFWYQQALGQGPEFLTYFQNEAQLDKSGLPSDRFFAERPEGSVSTLKIQRTQQEDSAVYLCAGTGRLGNSGEQFFGPGTRLTVL.

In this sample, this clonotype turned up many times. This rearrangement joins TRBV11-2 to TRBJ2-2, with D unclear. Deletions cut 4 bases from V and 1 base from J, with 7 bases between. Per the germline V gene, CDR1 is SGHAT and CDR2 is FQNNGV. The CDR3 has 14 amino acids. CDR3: CASSSRRNTGELFF. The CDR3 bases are TGTGCCAGCAGCTCGAGGCGGAACACCGGGGAGCTGTTTTTT.

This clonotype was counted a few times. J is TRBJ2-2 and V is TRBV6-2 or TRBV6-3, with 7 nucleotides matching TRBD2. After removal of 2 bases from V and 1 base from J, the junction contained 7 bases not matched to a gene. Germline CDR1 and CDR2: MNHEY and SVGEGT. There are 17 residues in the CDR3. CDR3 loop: CASSYGGGHENTGELFF. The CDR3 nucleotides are TGTGCCAGCAGTTACGGGGGAGGGCACGAGAACACCGGGGAGCTGTTTTTT.

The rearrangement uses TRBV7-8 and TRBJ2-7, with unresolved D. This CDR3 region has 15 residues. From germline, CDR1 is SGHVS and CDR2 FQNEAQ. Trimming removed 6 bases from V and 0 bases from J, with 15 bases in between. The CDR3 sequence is CASRQSRLGSYEQYF. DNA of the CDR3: TGTGCCAGCAGGCAAAGCAGATTAGGCTCCTACGAGCAGTACTTC.

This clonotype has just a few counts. This CDR3 is CASSDFFGGEKLFF. The CDR3 DNA follows: TGTGCCAGCAGTGATTTTTTCGGTGGGGAAAAACTGTTTTTT. The V gene is TRBV27, the J gene TRBJ1-4, with D unclear. Germline CDR1 MNHEY, CDR2 SMNVEV (reference sequence). The CDR3 has 14 amino acids. The V end was cut by 5 bases, the J end by 8 bases, with 15 bases between. The complete variable domain, with remaining parts taken from reference TRBV27 and TRBJ1-4, reads EAQVTQNPRYLITVTGKKLTVTCSQNMNHEYMSWYRQDPGLGLRQIYYSMNVEVTDKGDVPEGYKVSRKEKRNFPLILESPSPNQTSLYFCASSDFFGGEKLFFGSGTQLSVL.

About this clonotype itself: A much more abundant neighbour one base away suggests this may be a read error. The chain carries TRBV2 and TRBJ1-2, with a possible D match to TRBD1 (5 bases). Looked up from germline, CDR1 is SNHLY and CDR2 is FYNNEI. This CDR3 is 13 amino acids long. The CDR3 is CASGAGFAYGYAF. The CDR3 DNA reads TGTGCCAGTGGGGCGGGGTTCGCCTATGGCTACGCCTTC.

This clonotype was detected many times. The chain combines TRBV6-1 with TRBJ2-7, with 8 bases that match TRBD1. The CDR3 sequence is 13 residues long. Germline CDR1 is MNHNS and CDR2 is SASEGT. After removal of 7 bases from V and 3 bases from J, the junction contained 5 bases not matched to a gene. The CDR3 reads CASTNGQGYEQYF. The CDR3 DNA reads TGTGCCAGCACGAACGGACAGGGCTACGAGCAGTACTTC.

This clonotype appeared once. The CDR3 bases are TGCAGCTGTCACGGGGCGAACACCGGGGAGCTGTTTTTT. Translation gives CSCHGANTGELFF. The rearrangement uses TRBV29-1 and TRBJ2-2; TRBD2 is a possible D gene (5 bases). Germline CDR1 and CDR2: SQVTM and ANQGSEA. This CDR3 has 13 amino acids. The ends were cut back, 8 bases at V and 0 bases at J, with 10 bases in the middle.

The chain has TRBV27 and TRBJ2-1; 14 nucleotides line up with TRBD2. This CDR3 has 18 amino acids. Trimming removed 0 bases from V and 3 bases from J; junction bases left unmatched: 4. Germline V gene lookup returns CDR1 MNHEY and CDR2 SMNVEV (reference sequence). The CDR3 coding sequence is TGTGCCAGCAGTTTATCGCGACTAGCGGGAGGGCTCTACAATGAGCAGTTCTTC. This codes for CASSLSRLAGGLYNEQFF.

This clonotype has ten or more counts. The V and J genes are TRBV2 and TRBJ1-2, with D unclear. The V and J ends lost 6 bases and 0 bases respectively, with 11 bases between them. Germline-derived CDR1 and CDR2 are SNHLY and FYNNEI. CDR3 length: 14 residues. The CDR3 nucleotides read TGTGCCAGCAGCCAAACTCTGGCTAACTATGGCTACACCTTC. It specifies CASSQTLANYGYTF.

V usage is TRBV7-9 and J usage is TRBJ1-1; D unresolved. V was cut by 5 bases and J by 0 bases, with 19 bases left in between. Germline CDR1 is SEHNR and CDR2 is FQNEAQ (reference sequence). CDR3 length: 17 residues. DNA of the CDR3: TGTGCCAGCAGCGGGTGGCAGGATGGCAACATGAACACTGAAGCTTTCTTT. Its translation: CASSGWQDGNMNTEAFF.

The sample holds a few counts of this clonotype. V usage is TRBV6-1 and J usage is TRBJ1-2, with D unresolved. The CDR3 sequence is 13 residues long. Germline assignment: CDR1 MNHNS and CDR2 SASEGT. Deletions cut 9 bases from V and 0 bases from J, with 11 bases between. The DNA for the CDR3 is TGTGCCAGTCGAAATCTGGCTAACTATGGCTACACCTTC. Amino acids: CASRNLANYGYTF.

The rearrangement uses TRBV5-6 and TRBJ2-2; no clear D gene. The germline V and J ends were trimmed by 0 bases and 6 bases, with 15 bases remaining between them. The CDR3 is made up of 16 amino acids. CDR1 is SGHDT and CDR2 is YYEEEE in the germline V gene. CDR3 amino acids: CASSLAGPLASGELFF. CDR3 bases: TGTGCCAGCAGCTTGGCCGGCCCCCTCGCGTCCGGGGAGCTGTTTTTT.

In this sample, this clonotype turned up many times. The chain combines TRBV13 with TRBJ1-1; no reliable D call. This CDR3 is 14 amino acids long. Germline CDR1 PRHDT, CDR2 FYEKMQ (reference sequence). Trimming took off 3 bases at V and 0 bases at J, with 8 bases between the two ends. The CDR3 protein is CASSLSRMNTEAFF. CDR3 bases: TGTGCCAGCAGCTTGTCAAGGATGAACACTGAAGCTTTCTTT.

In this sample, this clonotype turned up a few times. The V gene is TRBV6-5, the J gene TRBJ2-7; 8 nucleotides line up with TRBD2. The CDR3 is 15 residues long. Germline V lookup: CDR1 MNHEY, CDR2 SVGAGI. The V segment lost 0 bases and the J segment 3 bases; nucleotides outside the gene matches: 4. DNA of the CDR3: TGTGCCAGCAGTTACTCGGACGGGACTAGCTACGAGCAGTACTTC. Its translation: CASSYSDGTSYEQYF.

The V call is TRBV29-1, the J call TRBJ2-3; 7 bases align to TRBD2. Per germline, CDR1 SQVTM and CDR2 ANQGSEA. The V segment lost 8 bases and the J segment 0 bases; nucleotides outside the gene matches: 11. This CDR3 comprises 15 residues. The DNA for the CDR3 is TGCAGCATATGGAGGAGAGCGGGGAGCACAGATACGCAGTATTTT. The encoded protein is CSIWRRAGSTDTQYF.

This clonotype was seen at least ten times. Written as DNA, the CDR3 is TGTGCCAGCAGTTTATGGCAGGGCAACTATGGCTACACCTTC. Its protein product is CASSLWQGNYGYTF. This rearrangement joins TRBV28 to TRBJ1-2; a weak D match, TRBD1 (5 bases). V was clipped by 0 bases and J by 2 bases, with 7 bases between them. The CDR3 is 14 amino acids. Germline CDR1 MDHEN, CDR2 SYDVKM.